This TCR beta chain emerged from a study of cytomegalovirus exposure and HLA in healthy donors. Study details: Earlier, 150 million to 200 million T cells were analyzed, and over 95 million unique TCR beta sequences were found among them. From HLA-typed donors, an early data release held some 91 million unique TCRs. Broader study findings: TCR beta chains numbering 164 were designated cytomegalovirus-associated.

Primers: 60 Vbeta forward and 13 Jbeta reverse. Sequencing used immunoSEQ multiplex PCR; TCRdb keeps in-frame clones, though not all of them. The sample includes 140,000 to 150,000 clones, 78% seen only once; the top ten take around 3%. With regard to this clone: Its antigen is undetermined. Other nucleotide sequences in the sample specify the same CDR3.

The sequencing input was PBMCs. The clonotype was recovered from a female donor in good health and CMV-seronegative.

CDR3: CSAGVETQYF. As DNA, the CDR3 is TGCAGTGCCGGAGTGGAGACCCAGTACTTC. The chain combines TRBV20-1 with TRBJ2-5; unclear D gene. The CDR3 loop spans 10 amino acids. Germline CDR1 and CDR2: DFQATT and SNEGSKA (reference sequence). V lost 6 bases, J lost 5 bases, and 7 bases lay in between.